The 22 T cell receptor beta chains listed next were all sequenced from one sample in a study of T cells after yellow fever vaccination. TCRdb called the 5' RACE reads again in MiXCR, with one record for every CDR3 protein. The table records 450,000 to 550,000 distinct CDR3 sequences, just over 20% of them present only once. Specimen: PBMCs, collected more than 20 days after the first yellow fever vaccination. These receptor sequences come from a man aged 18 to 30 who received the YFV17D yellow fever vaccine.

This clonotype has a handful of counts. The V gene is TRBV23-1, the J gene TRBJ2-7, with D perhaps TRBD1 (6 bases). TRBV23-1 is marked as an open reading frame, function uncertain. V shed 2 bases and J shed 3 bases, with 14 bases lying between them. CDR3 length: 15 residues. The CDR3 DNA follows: TGCGCCAGCAGTCAAACGGCAGGGGTCGTCTACGAGCAGTACGTC. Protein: CASSQTAGVVYEQYV.

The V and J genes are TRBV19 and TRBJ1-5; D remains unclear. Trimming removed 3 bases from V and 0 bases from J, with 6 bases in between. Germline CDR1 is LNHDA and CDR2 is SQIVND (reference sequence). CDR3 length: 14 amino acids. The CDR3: CASSIWNSNQPQHF. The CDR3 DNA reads TGTGCCAGTAGTATCTGGAATAGCAATCAGCCCCAGCATTTT.

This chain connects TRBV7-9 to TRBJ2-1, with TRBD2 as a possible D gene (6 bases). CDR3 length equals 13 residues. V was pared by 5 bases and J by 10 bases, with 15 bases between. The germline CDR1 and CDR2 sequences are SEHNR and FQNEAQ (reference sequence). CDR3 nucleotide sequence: TGTGCCAGCAGCGCCTCGGGACTCTTAGAGCAGTTCTTC. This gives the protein CASSASGLLEQFF.

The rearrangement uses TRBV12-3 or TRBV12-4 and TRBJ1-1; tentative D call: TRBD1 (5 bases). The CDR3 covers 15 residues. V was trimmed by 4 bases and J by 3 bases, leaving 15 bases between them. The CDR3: CASSYSRGRDTEAFF. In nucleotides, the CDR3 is TGTGCCAGCAGTTACTCTAGGGGAAGGGACACTGAAGCTTTCTTT.

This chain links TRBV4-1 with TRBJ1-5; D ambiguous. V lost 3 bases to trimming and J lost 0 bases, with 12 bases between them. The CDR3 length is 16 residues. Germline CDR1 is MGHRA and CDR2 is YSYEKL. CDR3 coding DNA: TGCGCCAGCAGCCAGGATACAGAATATAGCAATCAGCCCCAGCATTTT. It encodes CASSQDTEYSNQPQHF.

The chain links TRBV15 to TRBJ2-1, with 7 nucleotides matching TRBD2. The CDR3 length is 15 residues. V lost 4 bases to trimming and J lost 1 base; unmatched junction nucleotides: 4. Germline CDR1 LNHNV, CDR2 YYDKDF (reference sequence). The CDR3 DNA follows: TGTGCCACCAGCAAAGGACTAGTATCCTACAATGAGCAGTTCTTC. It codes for CATSKGLVSYNEQFF.

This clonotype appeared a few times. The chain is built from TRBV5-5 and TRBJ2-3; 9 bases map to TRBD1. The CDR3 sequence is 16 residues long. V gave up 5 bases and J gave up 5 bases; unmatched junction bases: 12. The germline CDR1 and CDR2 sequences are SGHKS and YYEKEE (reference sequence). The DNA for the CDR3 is TGTGCCAGCAGTTTCCCCCCGGGACAGGGACTAGATACGCAGTATTTT. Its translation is CASSFPPGQGLDTQYF.

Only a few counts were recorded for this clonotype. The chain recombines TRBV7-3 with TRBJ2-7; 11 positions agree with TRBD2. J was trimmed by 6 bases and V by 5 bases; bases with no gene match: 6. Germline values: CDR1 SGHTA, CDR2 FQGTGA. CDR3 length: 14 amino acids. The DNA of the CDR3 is TGTGCCAGCAGCCGCGGGACTAGCGGTACCGAGCAGTACTTC. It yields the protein CASSRGTSGTEQYF.

CDR3 amino acids: CASSLKFGRTFYYEQYF. In nucleotides, the CDR3 is TGTGCCAGCAGTTTAAAGTTTGGCAGGACCTTCTACTACGAGCAGTACTTC. The rearrangement links TRBV27 to TRBJ2-7; no clear D. Germline lookup yields CDR1 MNHEY and CDR2 SMNVEV (reference sequence). V lost 2 bases and J 3 bases, leaving 20 bases between the germline ends. This CDR3 is 17 amino acids long.

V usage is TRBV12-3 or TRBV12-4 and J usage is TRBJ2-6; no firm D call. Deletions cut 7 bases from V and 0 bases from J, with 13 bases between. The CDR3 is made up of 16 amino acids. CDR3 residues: CASTASGLSGANVLTF. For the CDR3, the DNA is TGTGCCAGCACCGCCTCCGGCCTCTCTGGGGCCAACGTCCTGACTTTC.

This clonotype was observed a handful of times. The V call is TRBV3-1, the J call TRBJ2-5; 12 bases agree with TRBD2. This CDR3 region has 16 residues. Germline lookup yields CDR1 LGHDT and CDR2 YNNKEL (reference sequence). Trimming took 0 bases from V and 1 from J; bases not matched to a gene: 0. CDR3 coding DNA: TGTGCCAGCAGCCAAGAACTAGCGGGGGGCCAAGAGACCCAGTACTTC. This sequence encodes CASSQELAGGQETQYF.

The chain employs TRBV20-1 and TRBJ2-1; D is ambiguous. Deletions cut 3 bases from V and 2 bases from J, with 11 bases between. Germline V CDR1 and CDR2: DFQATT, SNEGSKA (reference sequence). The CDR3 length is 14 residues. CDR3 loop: CSASAPGAYNEQFF. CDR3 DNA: TGCAGTGCTAGCGCCCCCGGAGCCTACAATGAGCAGTTCTTC.

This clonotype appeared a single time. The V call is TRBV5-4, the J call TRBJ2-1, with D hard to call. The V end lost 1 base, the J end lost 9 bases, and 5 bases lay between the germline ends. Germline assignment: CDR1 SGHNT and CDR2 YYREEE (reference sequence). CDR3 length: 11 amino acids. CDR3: CASSLPPEQFF. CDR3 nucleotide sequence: TGTGCCAGCAGCTTGCCACCTGAGCAGTTCTTC.

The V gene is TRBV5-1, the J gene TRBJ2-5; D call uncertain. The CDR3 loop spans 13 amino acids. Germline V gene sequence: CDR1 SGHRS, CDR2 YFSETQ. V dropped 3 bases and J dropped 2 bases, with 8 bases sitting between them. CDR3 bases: TGCGCCAGCAGCTCGTTGCCTCAAGAGACCCAGTACTTC. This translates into CASSSLPQETQYF.

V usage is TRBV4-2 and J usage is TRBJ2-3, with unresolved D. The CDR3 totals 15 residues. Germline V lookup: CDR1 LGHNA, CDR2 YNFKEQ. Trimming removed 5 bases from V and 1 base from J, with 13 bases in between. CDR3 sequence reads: CASSETGSGTDTQYF. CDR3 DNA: TGTGCCAGCAGCGAAACGGGCTCAGGCACAGATACGCAGTATTTT.

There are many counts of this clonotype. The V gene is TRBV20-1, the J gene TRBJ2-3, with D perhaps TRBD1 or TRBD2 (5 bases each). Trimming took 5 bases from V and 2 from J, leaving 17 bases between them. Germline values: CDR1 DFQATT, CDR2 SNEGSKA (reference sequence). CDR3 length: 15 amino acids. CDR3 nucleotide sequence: TGCAGTGCTGGTAACCCGACCGGGACCACAGATACGCAGTATTTT. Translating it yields CSAGNPTGTTDTQYF.

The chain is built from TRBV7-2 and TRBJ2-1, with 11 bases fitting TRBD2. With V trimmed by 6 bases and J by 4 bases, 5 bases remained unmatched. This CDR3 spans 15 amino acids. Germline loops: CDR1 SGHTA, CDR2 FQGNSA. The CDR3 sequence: CASRVAGGPYNEQFF. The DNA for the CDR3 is TGTGCCAGCAGAGTAGCGGGGGGGCCGTACAATGAGCAGTTCTTC.

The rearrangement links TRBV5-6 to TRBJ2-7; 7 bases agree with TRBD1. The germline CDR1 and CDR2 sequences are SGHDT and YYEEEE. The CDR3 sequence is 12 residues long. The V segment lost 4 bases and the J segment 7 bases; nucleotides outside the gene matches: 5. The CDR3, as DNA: TGTGCCAGCAGCCTCTTCAGGGGGGAGCAGTACGTC. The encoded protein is CASSLFRGEQYV.

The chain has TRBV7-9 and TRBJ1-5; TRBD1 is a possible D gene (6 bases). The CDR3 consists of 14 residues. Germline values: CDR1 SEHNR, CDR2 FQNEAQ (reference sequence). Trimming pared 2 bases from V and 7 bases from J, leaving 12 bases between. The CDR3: CASSLPGAGQPQHF. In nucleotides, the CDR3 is TGTGCCAGCAGCTTACCAGGGGCCGGGCAGCCCCAGCATTTT.

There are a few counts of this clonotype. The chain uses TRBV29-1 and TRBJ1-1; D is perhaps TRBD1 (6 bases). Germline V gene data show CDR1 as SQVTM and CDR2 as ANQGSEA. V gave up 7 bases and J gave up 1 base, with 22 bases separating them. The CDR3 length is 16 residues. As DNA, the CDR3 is TGCAGCGCGAAACCGAGATCGGGACAAGCGAACACTGAAGCTTTCTTT. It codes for CSAKPRSGQANTEAFF.

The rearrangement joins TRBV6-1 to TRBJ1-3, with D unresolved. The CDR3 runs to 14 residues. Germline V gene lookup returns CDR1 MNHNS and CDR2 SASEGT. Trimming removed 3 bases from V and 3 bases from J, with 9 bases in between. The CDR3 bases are TGTGCCAGCAGTGAGATTTCGGTTGGAAACACCATATATTTT. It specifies CASSEISVGNTIYF.

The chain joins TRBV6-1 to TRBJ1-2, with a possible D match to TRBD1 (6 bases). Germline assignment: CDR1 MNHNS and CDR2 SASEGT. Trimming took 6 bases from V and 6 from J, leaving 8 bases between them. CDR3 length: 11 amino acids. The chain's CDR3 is CASSGGDGYTF. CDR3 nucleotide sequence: TGTGCCAGCAGCGGGGGCGATGGCTACACCTTC.